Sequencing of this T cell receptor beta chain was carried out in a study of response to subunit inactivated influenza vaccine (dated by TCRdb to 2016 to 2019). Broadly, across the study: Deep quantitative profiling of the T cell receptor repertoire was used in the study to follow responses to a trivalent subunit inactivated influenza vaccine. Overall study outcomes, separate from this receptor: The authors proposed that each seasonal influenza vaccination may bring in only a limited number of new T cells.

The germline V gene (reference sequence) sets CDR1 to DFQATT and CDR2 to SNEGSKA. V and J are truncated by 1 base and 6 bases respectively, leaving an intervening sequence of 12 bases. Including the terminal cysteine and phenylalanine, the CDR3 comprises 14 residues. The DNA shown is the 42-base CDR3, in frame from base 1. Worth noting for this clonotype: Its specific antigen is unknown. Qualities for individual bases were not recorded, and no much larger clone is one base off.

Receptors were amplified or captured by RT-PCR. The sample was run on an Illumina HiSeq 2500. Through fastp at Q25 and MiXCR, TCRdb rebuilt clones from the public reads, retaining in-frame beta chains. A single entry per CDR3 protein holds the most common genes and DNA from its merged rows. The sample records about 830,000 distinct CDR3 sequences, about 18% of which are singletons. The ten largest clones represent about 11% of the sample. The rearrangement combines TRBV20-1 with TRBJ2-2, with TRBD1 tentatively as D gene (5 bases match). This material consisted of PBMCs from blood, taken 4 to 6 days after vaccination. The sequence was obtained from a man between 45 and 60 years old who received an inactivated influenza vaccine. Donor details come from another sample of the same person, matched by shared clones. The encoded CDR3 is CSARGPQGAGELFF. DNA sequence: TGCAGTGCTAGAGGTCCCCAGGGTGCCGGGGAGCTGTTTTTT.